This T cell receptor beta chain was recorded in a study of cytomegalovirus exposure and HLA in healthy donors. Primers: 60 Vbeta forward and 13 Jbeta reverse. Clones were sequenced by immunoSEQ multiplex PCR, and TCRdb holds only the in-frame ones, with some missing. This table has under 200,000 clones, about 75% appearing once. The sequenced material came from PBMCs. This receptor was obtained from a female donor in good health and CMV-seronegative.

The CDR3 loop reads CASTFLGGSYYEQYF. The CDR3 nucleotides are TGTGCCAGCACCTTCCTCGGGGGGAGCTACTACGAGCAGTACTTC. The V and J genes are TRBV27 and TRBJ2-7; 7 bases match TRBD2. CDR3 length: 15 residues. The J segment lost 3 bases and the V segment lost 7 bases, leaving 12 bases of the junction unmatched. Germline CDR1 is MNHEY and CDR2 is SMNVEV (reference sequence).